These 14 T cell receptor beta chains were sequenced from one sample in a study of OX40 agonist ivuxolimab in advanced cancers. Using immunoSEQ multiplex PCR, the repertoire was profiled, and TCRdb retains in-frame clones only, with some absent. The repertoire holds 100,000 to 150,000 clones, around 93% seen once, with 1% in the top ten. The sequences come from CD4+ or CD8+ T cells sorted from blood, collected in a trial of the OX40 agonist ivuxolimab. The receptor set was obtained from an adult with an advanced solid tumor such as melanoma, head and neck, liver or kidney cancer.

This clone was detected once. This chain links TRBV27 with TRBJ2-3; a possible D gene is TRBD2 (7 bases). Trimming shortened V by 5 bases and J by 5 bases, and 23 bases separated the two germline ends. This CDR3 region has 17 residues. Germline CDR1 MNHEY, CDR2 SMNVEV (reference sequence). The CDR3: CASSPFMGGGVQDTQYF. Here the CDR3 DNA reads TGTGCCAGCAGTCCCTTCATGGGCGGGGGCGTTCAAGATACGCAGTATTTT.

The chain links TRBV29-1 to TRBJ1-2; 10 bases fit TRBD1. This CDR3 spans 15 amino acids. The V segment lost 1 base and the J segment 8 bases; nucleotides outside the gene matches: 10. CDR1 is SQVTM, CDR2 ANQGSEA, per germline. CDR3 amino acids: CSVEGGDRGIGGYTF. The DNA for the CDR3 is TGCAGCGTTGAAGGGGGGGACAGGGGAATTGGAGGCTACACCTTC.

CDR3 nucleotide sequence: TGTGCCAGCTCACCAAGACAGGGGAGTAATGAGCAGTTCTTC. This codes for CASSPRQGSNEQFF. The chain links TRBV18 to TRBJ2-1; 8 nucleotides align to TRBD1. The CDR3 consists of 14 residues. CDR1 is KGHSH and CDR2 is LQKENI in the germline V gene. Losses at the gene ends were 2 bases for V and 7 bases for J; bases not matched to a gene: 4.

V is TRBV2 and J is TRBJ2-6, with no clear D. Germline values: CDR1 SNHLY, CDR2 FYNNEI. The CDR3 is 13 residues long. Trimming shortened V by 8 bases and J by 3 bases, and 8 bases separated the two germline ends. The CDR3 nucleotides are TGTGCCAGCGGGGTTTATGGGGCCAACGTCCTGACTTTC. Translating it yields CASGVYGANVLTF.

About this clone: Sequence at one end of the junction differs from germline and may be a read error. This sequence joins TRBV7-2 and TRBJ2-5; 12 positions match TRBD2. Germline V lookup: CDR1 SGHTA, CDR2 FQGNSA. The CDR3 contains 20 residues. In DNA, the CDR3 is TGTGCCAGCAGCCTAGCCCTGACTAGCGGGAGTTTGGACCGCCAAGAGACCCAGTACTTC. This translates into CASSLALTSGSLDRQETQYF.

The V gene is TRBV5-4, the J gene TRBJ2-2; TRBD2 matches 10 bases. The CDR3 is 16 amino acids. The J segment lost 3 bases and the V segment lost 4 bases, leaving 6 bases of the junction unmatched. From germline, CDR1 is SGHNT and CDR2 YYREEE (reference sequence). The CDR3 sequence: CASSPLAGDYTGELFF. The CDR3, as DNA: TGTGCCAGCAGCCCCCTAGCGGGGGACTACACCGGGGAGCTGTTTTTT.

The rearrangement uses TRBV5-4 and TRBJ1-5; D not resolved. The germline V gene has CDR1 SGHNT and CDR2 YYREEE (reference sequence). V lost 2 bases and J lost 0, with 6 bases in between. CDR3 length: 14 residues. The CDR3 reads CASSFRVSNQPQHF. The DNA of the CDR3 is TGTGCCAGCAGCTTTCGAGTTAGCAATCAGCCCCAGCATTTT.

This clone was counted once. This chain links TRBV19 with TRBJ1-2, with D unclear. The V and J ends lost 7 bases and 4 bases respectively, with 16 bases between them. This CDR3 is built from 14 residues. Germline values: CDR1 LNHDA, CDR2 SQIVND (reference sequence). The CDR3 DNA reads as TGTGCCAGTATTCACGGGTCAGGAATCTATGGCTACACCTTC. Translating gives CASIHGSGIYGYTF.

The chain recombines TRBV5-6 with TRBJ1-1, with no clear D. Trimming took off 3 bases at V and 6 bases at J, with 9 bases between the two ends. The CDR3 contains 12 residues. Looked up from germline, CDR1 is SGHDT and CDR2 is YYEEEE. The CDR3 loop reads CASSSGPSEAFF. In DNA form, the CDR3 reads TGTGCCAGCAGCTCCGGGCCCTCTGAAGCTTTCTTT. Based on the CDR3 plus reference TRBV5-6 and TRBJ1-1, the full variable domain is DAGVTQSPTHLIKTRGQQVTLRCSPKSGHDTVSWYQQALGQGPQFIFQYYEEEERQRGNFPDRFSGHQFPNYSSELNVNALLLGDSALYLCASSSGPSEAFFGQGTRLTVV.

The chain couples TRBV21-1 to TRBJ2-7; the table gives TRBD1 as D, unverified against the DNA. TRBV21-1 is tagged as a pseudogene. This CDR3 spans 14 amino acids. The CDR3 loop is CASSTRDTTYEQYF. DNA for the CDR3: TGTGCCAGCAGCACCCGGGACACGACCTACGAGCAGTACTTC.

CDR3 sequence reads: CASSFGGVGTEAFF. The CDR3 nucleotides are TGTGCCAGCAGCTTCGGGGGTGTGGGCACTGAAGCTTTCTTT. This sequence joins TRBV7-2 and TRBJ1-1, with D maybe TRBD1 (5 bases). The CDR3 has 14 residues. The germline CDR1 and CDR2 sequences are SGHTA and FQGNSA. Trimming cost V 3 bases and J 4 bases, with 12 bases left between them.

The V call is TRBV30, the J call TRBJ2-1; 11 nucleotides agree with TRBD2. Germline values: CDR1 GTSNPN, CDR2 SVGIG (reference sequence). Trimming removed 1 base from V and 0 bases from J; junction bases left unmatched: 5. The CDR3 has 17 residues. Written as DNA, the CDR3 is TGTGCCTGGAGTGATTGGACTAGCGGGTTCTCCTACAATGAGCAGTTCTTC. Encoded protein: CAWSDWTSGFSYNEQFF.

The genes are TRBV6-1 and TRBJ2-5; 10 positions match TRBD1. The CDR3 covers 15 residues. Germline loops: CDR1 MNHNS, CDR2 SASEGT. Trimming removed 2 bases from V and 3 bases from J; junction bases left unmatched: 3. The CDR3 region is CASSESGTGEETQYF. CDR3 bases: TGTGCCAGCAGTGAATCGGGGACAGGGGAAGAGACCCAGTACTTC.

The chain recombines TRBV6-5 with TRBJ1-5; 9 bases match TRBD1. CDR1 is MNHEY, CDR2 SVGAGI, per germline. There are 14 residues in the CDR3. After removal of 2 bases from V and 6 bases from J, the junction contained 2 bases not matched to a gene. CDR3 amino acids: CASSYNRGRQPQHF. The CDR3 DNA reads TGTGCCAGCAGTTACAACAGGGGGCGTCAGCCCCAGCATTTT.